This TCR beta chain is from a study of T cells in localized non-small cell lung cancer. Study-wide results and caveats: Adjacent lung tissue had a median about 52 of the top 100 clones found in the tumor. Among blood samples, higher T cell density accompanied longer overall survival.

Only in-frame clones appear in the TCRdb table, and some are missing; sequencing was by immunoSEQ multiplex PCR. Seen here are tens of thousands of clones, just under 85% observed once, and the top ten hold roughly 3%. The CDR3 spans 15 residues. V lost 5 bases and J lost 7; bases outside the gene matches: 13. The V gene's germline CDR1 is MDHEN and CDR2 SYDVKM. Regarding this clone: Its target is unknown.

The specimen was peripheral blood, collected before any cancer treatment. The V gene is TRBV28, the J gene TRBJ2-7; TRBD1 matches 8 bases. The TCR sequence derives from a man aged 35-75 years with stage I lung adenocarcinoma. In DNA, the CDR3 is TGTGCCAGCAGTCAACCCCAGGGGGCTTCGAGTGAGCAGTACTTC. Protein product: CASSQPQGASSEQYF.